These 8 T cell receptor beta chains originate from one sample sequenced in a study of cytomegalovirus exposure and HLA in healthy donors. Vbeta (60) and Jbeta (13) primers were used in the PCR. Assay: immunoSEQ multiplex PCR; the TCRdb copy retains only in-frame clones and omits some. The sample has over 100,000 clones; less than 70% are singletons. The sample taken for sequencing was PBMCs. The receptors originated from a woman aged 70-85 years in good health and CMV-seropositive.

The CDR3 reads CASSFLGAGTEGETQYF. CDR3 DNA sequence: TGTGCCAGCAGTTTCCTTGGTGCTGGGACAGAGGGAGAGACCCAGTACTTC. The chain recombines TRBV25-1 with TRBJ2-5; TRBD1 aligns across 7 bases. Per germline, CDR1 MGHDK and CDR2 SYGVNS. The ends lost 5 bases at V and 4 bases at J; junction bases unmatched: 16. The CDR3 sequence is 17 residues long.

This clone came up a few times. The gene calls are TRBV5-1 and TRBJ1-1; 8 nucleotides agree with TRBD1. V gave up 4 bases and J gave up 1 base; unmatched junction bases: 9. This CDR3 region has 16 residues. Germline V gives CDR1 SGHRS, CDR2 YFSETQ. DNA for the CDR3: TGCGCCAGCAGCCACCCTCCCGGGACAGGGAACACTGAAGCTTTCTTT. Its protein is CASSHPPGTGNTEAFF.

The CDR3 DNA reads TGTGCCATCAGTGAGGGACAGCCTCTAGCCAAAAACATTCAGTACTTC. Translating gives CAISEGQPLAKNIQYF. The chain employs TRBV10-3 and TRBJ2-4, with D maybe TRBD1 (6 bases). The V gene lost 2 bases and the J gene lost 0 bases, with 11 bases spanning the gap. The CDR3 length is 16 residues. CDR1 ENHRY and CDR2 SYGVKD come from the germline V gene.

The chain carries TRBV7-2 and TRBJ2-1; TRBD1 matches at 9 bases. Trimming at V came to 2 bases and at J to 7 bases, leaving 6 bases not matched to a gene. The CDR3 totals 15 residues. CDR1 and CDR2 from the germline V gene are SGHTA and FQGNSA. The CDR3 sequence is CASSLRTGVRNEQFF. The CDR3 bases are TGTGCCAGCAGCTTACGGACAGGGGTTCGGAATGAGCAGTTCTTC.

This chain uses TRBV19 with TRBJ1-5; 9 bases fit TRBD1. The CDR3 loop spans 12 amino acids. Germline loops: CDR1 LNHDA, CDR2 SQIVND (reference sequence). V was clipped by 4 bases and J by 9 bases; unmatched bases: 1. The CDR3, as DNA: TGTGCCAGTAGTACGACAGGGGGGCCCCAGCATTTT. Protein sequence: CASSTTGGPQHF.

This clone was found once. Other DNA variants within this sample encode the same CDR3. The chain is built from TRBV30 and TRBJ2-1, with 8 positions matching TRBD2. CDR1 is GTSNPN, CDR2 SVGIG, per germline (reference sequence). The V gene end was trimmed by 4 bases and the J gene end by 3 bases; junction bases not matched to a gene: 2. CDR3 length equals 13 residues. The CDR3 region is CAWTSGGYNEQFF. DNA of the CDR3: TGTGCCTGGACCAGCGGGGGCTACAATGAGCAGTTCTTC. The full variable domain, its missing parts supplied by reference TRBV30 and TRBJ2-1, is SQTIHQWPATLVQPVGSPLSLECTVEGTSNPNLYWYRQAAGRGLQLLFYSVGIGQISSEVPQNLSASRPQDRQFILSSKKLLLSDSGFYLCAWTSGGYNEQFFGPGTRLTVL.

This clone was counted only a few times. V usage is TRBV9 and J usage is TRBJ2-2, with 7 bases aligning to TRBD1. V trimming: 2 bases; J trimming: 9 bases; junction bases outside the gene matches: 7. Germline V gene sequence: CDR1 SGDLS, CDR2 YYNGEE. There are 14 residues in the CDR3. The CDR3 sequence is CASSVRETGRELFF. For the CDR3, the DNA is TGTGCCAGCAGCGTGAGAGAGACAGGGCGGGAGCTGTTTTTT.

This sequence joins TRBV2 and TRBJ1-5; 9 nucleotides match TRBD1. Trimming removed 1 base from V and 7 bases from J; junction bases left unmatched: 5. CDR3 length equals 15 residues. Germline V CDR1 and CDR2: SNHLY, FYNNEI. This CDR3 is CASSEVGQGRQPQHF. The CDR3 coding sequence is TGTGCCAGCAGTGAAGTGGGACAGGGTAGGCAGCCCCAGCATTTT.